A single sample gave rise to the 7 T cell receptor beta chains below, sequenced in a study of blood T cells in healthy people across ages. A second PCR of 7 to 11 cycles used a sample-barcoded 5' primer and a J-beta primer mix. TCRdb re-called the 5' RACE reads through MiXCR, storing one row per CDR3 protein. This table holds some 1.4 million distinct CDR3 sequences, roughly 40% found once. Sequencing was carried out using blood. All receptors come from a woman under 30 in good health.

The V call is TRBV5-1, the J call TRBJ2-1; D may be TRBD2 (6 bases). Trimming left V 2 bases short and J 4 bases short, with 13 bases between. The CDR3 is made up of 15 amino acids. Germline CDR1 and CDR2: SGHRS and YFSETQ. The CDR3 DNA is TGCGCCAGCAGCTTCTCTTCGGACTATTACAATGAGCAGTTCTTC. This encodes CASSFSSDYYNEQFF.

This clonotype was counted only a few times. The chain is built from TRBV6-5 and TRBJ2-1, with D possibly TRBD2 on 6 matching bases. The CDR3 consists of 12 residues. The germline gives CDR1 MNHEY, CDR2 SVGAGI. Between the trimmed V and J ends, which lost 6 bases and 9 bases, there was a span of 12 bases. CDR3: CASRSSGAEQFF. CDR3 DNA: TGTGCCAGCAGATCTTCGGGAGCTGAGCAGTTCTTC.

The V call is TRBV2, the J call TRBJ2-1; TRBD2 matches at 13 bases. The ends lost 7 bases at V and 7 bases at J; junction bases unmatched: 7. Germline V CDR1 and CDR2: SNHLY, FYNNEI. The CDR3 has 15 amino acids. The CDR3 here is CASTLTSGGPNEQFF. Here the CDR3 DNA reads TGTGCCAGCACCCTGACTAGCGGGGGGCCAAATGAGCAGTTCTTC. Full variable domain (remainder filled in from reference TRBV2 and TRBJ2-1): EPEVTQTPSHQVTQMGQEVILRCVPISNHLYFYWYRQILGQKVEFLVSFYNNEISEKSEIFDDQFSVERPDGSNFTLKIRSTKLEDSAMYFCASTLTSGGPNEQFFGPGTRLTVL.

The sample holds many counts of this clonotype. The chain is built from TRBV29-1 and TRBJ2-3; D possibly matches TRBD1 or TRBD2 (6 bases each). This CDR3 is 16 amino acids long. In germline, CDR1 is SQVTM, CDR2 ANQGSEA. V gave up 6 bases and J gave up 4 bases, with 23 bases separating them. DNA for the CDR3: TGCAGCGTCCTGGGGGCGTCCGGGGAGGCTCCAGATACGCAGTATTTT. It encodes CSVLGASGEAPDTQYF.

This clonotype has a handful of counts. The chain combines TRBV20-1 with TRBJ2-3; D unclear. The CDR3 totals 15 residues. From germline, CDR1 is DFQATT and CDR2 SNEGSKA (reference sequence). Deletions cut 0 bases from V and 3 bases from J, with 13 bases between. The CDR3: CSARESRIGTDTQYF. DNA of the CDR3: TGCAGTGCTAGAGAGAGCAGGATCGGGACAGATACGCAGTATTTT.

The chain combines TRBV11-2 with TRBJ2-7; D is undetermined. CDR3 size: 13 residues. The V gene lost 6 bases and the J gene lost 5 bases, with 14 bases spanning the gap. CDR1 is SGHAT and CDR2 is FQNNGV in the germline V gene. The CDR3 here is CASSMMTSHEQYF. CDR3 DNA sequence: TGTGCCAGCAGTATGATGACAAGCCACGAGCAGTACTTC.

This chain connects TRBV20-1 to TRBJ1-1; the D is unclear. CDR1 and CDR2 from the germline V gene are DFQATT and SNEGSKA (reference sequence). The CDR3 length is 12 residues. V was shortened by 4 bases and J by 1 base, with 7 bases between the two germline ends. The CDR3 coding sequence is TGCAGTGCTATTCCTGGGAACACTGAAGCTTTCTTT. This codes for CSAIPGNTEAFF.